The rows below give T cell receptor beta chains drawn from one sample of a study of cytomegalovirus exposure and HLA in healthy donors. Assay used: immunoSEQ multiplex PCR; TCRdb lists only in-frame clones, some missing. Among roughly 150,000 clones listed, 82% were seen once. Sequencing was performed on PBMCs. The receptor source for this set is a woman between 50 and 59 years old in good health and CMV-seropositive. CDR3s include the opening cysteine and the closing phenylalanine or tryptophan. Each record gives: V gene, J gene, CDR3 protein.

V gene: TRBV29-1
J gene: TRBJ2-1
CDR3 protein: CSVEGQGVYNEQFF

V gene: TRBV6-5
J gene: TRBJ2-7
CDR3 protein: CASSTYGQDYEQYF

V gene: TRBV9
J gene: TRBJ1-4
CDR3 protein: CASSANSGEKLFF

V gene: TRBV5-6
J gene: TRBJ2-7
CDR3 protein: CASRAGHILDEQYF

V gene: TRBV27
J gene: TRBJ2-1
CDR3 protein: CASSQGASEQFF

V gene: TRBV15
J gene: TRBJ2-5
CDR3 protein: CATDGGQARRAQYF

V gene: TRBV30
J gene: TRBJ2-1
CDR3 protein: CAWTPGQGYNEQFF

V gene: TRBV18
J gene: TRBJ2-7
CDR3 protein: CASSPTGVSYEQYF

V gene: TRBV10-2
J gene: TRBJ1-5
CDR3 protein: CASSESSYSNQPQHF

V gene: TRBV29-1
J gene: TRBJ2-2
CDR3 protein: CSVGLGSDTGELFF

V gene: TRBV7-9
J gene: TRBJ2-7
CDR3 protein: CASSHGTSGGRSYEQYF

V gene: TRBV5-4
J gene: TRBJ2-1
CDR3 protein: CASSLGGRRASGINEQFF

V gene: TRBV19
J gene: TRBJ1-2
CDR3 protein: CASSGPLSGPYGYTF

V gene: TRBV27
J gene: TRBJ1-5
CDR3 protein: CASSTSPHGRGRPQHF

V gene: TRBV9
J gene: TRBJ2-7
CDR3 protein: CASSPPGTQTYEQYF

V gene: TRBV25-1
J gene: TRBJ2-1
CDR3 protein: CASSESVSGGGLYNEQFF

V gene: TRBV6-1
J gene: TRBJ1-1
CDR3 protein: CASSPRQVINTEAFF

V gene: TRBV2
J gene: TRBJ2-3
CDR3 protein: CASSLQSDTQYF

V gene: TRBV2
J gene: TRBJ1-4
CDR3 protein: CASSAPGTANEKLFF

V gene: TRBV9
J gene: TRBJ1-2
CDR3 protein: CASRGTGGYGYTF

V gene: TRBV5-1
J gene: TRBJ2-2
CDR3 protein: CASSLAPTGGTGELFF

V gene: TRBV5-1
J gene: TRBJ1-1
CDR3 protein: CASSSQGQGGTEAFF

V gene: TRBV4-1
J gene: TRBJ2-1
CDR3 protein: CASSQGTGGGSRGQFF

V gene: TRBV9
J gene: TRBJ1-2
CDR3 protein: CASSSGGAGYTF

V gene: TRBV10-2
J gene: TRBJ2-7
CDR3 protein: CASSEKGTGAPYEQYF

V gene: TRBV7-2
J gene: TRBJ1-2
CDR3 protein: CASSSQGTHYGYTF